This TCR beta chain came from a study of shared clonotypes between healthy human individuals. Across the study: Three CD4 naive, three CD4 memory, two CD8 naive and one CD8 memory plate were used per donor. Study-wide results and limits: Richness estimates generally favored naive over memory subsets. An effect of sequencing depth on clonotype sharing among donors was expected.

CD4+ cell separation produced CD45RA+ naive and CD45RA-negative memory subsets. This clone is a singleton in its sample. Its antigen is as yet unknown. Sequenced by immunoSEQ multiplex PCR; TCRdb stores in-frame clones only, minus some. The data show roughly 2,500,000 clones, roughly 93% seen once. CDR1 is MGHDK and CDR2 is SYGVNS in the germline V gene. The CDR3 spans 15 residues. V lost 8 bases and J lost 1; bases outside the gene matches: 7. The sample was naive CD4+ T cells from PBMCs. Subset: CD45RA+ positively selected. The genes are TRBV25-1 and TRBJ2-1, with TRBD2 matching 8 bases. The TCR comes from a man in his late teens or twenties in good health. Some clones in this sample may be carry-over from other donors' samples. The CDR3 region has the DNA TGTGCCAGCGGGGAACTAGCGGCGTCCTACAATGAGCAGTTCTTC. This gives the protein CASGELAASYNEQFF.